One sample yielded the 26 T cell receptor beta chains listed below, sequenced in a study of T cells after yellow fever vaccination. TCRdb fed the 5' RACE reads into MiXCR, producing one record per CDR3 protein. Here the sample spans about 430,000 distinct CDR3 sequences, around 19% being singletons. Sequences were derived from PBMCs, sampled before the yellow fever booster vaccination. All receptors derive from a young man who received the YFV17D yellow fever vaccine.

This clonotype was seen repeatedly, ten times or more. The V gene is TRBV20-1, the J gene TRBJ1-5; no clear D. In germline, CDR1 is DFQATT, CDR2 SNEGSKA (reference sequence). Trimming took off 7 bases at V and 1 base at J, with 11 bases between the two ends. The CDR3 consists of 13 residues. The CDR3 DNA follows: TGCAGTGTTGGGAGGTTGAGCAATCAGCCCCAGCATTTT. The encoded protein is CSVGRLSNQPQHF.

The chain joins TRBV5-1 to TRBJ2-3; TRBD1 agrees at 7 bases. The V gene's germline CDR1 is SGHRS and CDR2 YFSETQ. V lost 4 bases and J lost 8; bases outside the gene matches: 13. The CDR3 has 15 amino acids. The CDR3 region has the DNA TGCGCCAGCAGCGCGGACAGGCAAAGTTCGGCTACGCAGTATTTT. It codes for CASSADRQSSATQYF.

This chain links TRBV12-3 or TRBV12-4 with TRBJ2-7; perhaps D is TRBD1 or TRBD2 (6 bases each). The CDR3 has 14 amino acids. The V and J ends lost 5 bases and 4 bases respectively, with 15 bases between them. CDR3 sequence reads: CASSRGQVGYEQYF. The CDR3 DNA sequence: TGTGCCAGCAGTCGGGGGCAGGTTGGTTACGAGCAGTACTTC.

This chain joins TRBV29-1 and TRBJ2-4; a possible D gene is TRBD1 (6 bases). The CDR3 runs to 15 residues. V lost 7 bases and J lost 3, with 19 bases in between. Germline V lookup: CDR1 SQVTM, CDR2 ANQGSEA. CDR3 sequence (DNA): TGCAGCGCTTATCCACAGGAAGGGGGCAAAAACATTCAGTACTTC. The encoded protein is CSAYPQEGGKNIQYF.

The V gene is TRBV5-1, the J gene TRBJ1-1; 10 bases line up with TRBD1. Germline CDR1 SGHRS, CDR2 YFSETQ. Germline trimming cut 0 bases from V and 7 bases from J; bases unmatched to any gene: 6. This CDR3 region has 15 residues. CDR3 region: CASSLGQGAKGEAFF. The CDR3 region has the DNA TGCGCCAGCAGCTTGGGACAGGGGGCGAAAGGTGAAGCTTTCTTT.

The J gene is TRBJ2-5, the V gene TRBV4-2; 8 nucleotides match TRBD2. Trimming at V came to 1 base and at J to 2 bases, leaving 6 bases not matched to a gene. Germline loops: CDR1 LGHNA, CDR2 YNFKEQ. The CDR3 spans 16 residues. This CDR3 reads CASSQVTASGQETQYF. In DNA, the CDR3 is TGTGCCAGCAGCCAAGTGACGGCTAGCGGGCAAGAGACCCAGTACTTC.

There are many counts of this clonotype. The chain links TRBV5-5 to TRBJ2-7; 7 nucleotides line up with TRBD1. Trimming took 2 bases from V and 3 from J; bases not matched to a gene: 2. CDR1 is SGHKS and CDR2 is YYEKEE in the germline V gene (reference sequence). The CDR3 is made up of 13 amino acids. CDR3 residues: CASSLGQVYEQYF. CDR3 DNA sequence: TGTGCCAGCAGCTTAGGACAGGTCTACGAGCAGTACTTC. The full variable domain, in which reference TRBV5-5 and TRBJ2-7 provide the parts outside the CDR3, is DAGVTQSPTHLIKTRGQQVTLRCSPISGHKSVSWYQQVLGQGPQFIFQYYEKEERGRGNFPDRFSARQFPNYSSELNVNALLLGDSALYLCASSLGQVYEQYFGPGTRLTVT.

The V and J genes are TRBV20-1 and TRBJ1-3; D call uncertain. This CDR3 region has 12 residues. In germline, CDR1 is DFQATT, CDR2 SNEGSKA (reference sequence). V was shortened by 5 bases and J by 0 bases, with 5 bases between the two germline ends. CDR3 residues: CSASYSGNTIYF. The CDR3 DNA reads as TGCAGTGCTTCATACTCTGGAAACACCATATATTTT.

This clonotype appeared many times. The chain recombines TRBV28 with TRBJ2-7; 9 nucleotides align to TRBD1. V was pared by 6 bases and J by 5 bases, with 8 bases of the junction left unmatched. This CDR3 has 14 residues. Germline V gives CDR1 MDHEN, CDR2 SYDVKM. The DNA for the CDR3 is TGTGCCAGCAGCGGAGGACAGGGGATTCACGAGCAGTACGTC. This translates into CASSGGQGIHEQYV.

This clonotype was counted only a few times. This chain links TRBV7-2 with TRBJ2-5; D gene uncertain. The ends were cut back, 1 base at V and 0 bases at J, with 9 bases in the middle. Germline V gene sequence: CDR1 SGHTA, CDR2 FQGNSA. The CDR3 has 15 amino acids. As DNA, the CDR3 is TGTGCCAGCAGCTTAGTACTATCGTACCAAGAGACCCAGTACTTC. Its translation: CASSLVLSYQETQYF.

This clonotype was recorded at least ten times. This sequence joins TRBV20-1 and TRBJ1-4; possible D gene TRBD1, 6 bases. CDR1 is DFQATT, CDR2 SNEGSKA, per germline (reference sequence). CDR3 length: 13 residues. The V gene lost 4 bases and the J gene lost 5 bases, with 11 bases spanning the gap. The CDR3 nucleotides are TGCAGTGCTAAGGGGGGTCCCAATGAAAAACTGTTTTTT. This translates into CSAKGGPNEKLFF.

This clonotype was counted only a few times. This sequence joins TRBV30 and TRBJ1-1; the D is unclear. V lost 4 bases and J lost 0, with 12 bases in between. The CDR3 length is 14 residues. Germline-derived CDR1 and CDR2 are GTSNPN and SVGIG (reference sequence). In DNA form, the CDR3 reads TGTGCCTGGACCCCATTTGGGCTGAACACTGAAGCTTTCTTT. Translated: CAWTPFGLNTEAFF.

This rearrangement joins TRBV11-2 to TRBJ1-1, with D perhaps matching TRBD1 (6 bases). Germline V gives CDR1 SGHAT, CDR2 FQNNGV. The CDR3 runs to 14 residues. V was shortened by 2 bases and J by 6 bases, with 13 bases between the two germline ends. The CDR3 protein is CASSLTRGFPEAFF. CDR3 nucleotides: TGTGCCAGCAGCTTAACCAGGGGTTTCCCTGAAGCTTTCTTT.

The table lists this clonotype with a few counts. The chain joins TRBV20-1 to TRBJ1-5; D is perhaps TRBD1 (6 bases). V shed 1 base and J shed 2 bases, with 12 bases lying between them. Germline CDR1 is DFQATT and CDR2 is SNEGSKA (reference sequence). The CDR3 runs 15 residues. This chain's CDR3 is CSARVVTGGNQPQHF. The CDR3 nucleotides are TGCAGTGCTAGAGTCGTGACAGGCGGCAATCAGCCCCAGCATTTT.

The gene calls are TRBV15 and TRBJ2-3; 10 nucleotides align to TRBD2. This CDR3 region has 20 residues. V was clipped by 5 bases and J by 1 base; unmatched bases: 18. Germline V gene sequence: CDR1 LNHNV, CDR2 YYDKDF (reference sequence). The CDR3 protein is CATSRPPQAGGRLGTDTQYF. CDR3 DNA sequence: TGTGCCACCAGCCGCCCCCCCCAAGCGGGGGGGCGGTTGGGCACAGATACGCAGTATTTT.

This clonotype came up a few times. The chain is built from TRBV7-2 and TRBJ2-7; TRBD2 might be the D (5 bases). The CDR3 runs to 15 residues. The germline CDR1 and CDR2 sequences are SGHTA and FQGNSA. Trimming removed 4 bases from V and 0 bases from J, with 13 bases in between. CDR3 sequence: CASSSRSGSSYEQYV. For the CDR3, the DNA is TGTGCCAGCAGCTCCCGCAGTGGGAGCTCCTACGAGCAGTACGTC.

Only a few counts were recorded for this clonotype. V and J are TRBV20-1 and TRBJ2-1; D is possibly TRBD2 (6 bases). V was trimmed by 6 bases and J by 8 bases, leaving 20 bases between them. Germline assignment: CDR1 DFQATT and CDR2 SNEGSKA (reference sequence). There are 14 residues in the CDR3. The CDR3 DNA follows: TGCAGTGCCCCACTAGCTTTTGGGTTCGATGAGCAGTTCTTC. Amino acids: CSAPLAFGFDEQFF.

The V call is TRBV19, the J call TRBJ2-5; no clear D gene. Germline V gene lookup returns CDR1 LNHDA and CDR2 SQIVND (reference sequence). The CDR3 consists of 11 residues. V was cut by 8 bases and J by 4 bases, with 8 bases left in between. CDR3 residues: CASAWGETQYF. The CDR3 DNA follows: TGTGCCAGTGCCTGGGGAGAGACCCAGTACTTC.

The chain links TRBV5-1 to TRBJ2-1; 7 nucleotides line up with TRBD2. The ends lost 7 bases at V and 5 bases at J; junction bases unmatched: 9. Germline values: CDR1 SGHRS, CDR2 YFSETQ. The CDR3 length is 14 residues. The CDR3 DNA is TGCGCCAGCGCTCCGGGGAGCGGGGACAATGAGCAGTTCTTC. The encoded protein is CASAPGSGDNEQFF. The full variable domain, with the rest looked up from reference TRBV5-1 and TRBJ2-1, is KAGVTQTPRYLIKTRGQQVTLSCSPISGHRSVSWYQQTPGQGLQFLFEYFSETQRNKGNFPGRFSGRQFSNSRSEMNVSTLELGDSALYLCASAPGSGDNEQFFGPGTRLTVL.

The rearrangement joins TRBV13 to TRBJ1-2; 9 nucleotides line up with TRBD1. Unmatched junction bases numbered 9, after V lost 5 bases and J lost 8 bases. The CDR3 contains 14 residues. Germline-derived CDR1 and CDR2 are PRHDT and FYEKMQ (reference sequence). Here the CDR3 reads CASSQNRGPRGYTF. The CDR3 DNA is TGTGCCAGCAGCCAGAACAGGGGGCCAAGGGGCTACACCTTC.

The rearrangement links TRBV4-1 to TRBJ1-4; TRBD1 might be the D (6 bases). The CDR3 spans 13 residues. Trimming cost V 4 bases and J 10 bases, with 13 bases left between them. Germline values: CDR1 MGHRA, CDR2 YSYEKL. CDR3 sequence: CASSLGGAGKLFF. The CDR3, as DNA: TGCGCCAGCAGCCTCGGGGGGGCGGGAAAACTGTTTTTT.

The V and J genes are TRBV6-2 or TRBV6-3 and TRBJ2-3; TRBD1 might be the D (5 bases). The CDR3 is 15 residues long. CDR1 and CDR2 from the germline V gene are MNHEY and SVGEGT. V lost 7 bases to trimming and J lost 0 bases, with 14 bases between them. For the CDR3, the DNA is TGTGCCAGCAAGCCAGGGATCTTTAGCACAGATACGCAGTATTTT. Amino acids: CASKPGIFSTDTQYF.

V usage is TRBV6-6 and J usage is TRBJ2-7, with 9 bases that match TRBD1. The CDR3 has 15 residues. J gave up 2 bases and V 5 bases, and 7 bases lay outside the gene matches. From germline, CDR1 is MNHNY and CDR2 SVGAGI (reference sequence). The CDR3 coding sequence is TGTGCCAGCAGTAACCGACAGGGGGTTACCTACGAGCAGTACTTC. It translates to CASSNRQGVTYEQYF.

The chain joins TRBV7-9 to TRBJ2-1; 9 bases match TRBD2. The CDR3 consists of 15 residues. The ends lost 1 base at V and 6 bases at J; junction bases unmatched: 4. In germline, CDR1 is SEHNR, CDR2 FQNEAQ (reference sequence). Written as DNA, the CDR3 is TGTGCCAGCAGCTTAGTAGCGGGGGTCCTCAATGAGCAGTTCTTC. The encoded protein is CASSLVAGVLNEQFF.

CDR3 nucleotides: TGTGCCAGCAGTCGAGCGGGTAGGGGCGAGCAGTACTTC. Protein product: CASSRAGRGEQYF. The chain carries TRBV6-2 or TRBV6-3 and TRBJ2-7; TRBD2 is a possible D gene (6 bases). Trimming shortened V by 5 bases and J by 6 bases, and 14 bases separated the two germline ends. Germline CDR1 is MNHEY and CDR2 is SVGEGT. The CDR3 runs 13 residues.

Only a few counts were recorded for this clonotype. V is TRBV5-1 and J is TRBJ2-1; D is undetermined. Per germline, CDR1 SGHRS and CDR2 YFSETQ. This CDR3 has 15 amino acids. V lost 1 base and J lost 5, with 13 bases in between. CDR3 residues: CASSLSPSKDNEQFF. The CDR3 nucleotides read TGCGCCAGCAGCTTGAGCCCCTCCAAGGACAATGAGCAGTTCTTC.